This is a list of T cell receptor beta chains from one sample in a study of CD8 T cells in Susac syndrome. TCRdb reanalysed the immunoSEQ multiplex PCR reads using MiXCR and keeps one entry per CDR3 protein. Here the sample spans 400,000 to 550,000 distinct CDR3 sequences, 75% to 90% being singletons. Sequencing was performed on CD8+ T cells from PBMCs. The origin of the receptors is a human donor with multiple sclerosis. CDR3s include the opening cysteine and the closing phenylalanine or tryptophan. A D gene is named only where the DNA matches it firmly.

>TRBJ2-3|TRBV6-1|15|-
TGTGCCAGCTTAGATAAAGCGGGTTCCACAGGTACGCAGTATTTT
CASLDKAGSTGTQYF
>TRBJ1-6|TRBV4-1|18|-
TGCGCCAGCAGCCAAGGGGCACCCCAAGGGCAGGCGGCGACACCCCTCCACTTT
CASSQGAPQGQAATPLHF
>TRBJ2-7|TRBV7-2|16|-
TGTGCCAGCAGCTTTCCCATATACGGGCTGGTGGACGAGCAGTACTTC
CASSFPIYGLVDEQYF
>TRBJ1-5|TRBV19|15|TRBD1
TGTGCCAGTAGTGTACAGGGGGCCGGCAATCAGCCCCAGCATTTT
CASSVQGAGNQPQHF
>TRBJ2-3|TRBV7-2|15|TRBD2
TGTGCCAGCAGCCCGACTAGCGGGGGGGTTGATACGCAGTATTTT
CASSPTSGGVDTQYF
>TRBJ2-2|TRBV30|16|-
TGTGCCTGGAGTGTAGGGCTAGCGTTCGTAGAGGGGGAGCTGTTTTTT
CAWSVGLAFVEGELFF
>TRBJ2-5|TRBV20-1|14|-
TGCAGTGCTAGAGATTCTAGCGAAGGAGAGACCCAGTACTTC
CSARDSSEGETQYF
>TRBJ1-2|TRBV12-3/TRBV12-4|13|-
TGTGCCAGCAGAAGTGGAGAGTTGGATGGCTACACCTTC
CASRSGELDGYTF
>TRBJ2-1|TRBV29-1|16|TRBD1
TGCAGCGTTGAATTGGGACAGGGGAAACCCTACAATGAGCAGTTCTTC
CSVELGQGKPYNEQFF
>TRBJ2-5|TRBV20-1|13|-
TGCAGTGCTCCCTACACAGGGTCCGAGACCCAGTACTTC
CSAPYTGSETQYF
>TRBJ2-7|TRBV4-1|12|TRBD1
TGCGCCAGCCTCGGACAGGGAAACGAGCAGTACTTC
CASLGQGNEQYF